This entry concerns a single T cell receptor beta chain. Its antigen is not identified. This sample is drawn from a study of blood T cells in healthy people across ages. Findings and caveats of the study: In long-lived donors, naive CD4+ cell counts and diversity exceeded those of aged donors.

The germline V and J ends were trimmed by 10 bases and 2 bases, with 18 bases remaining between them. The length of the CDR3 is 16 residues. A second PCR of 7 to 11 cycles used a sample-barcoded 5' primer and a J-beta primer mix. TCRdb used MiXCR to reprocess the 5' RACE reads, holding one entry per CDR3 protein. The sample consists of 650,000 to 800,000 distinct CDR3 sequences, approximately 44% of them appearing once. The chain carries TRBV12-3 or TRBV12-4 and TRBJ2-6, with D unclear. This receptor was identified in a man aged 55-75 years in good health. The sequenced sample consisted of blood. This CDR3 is CATTYGSAPGANVLTF. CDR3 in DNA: TGTGCCACGACATACGGTTCGGCGCCTGGGGCCAACGTCCTGACTTTC.